This T cell receptor beta chain was documented in a study of T cells in Graves' hyperthyroidism and ophthalmopathy. The CDR3 spans 14 residues. Germline V gives CDR1 DFQATT, CDR2 SNEGSKA (reference sequence). The ends were cut back, 5 bases at V and 7 bases at J, with 18 bases in the middle. For ophthalmopathy patients, the Clinical Activity Score was at least 3 and the NOSPECS grade at least 4; duration was under 3 months. Researchers barred patients who had uncontrolled infection, other autoimmune disease, pregnancy or lactation. This clonotype has just a few counts. RNA transcripts gave rise to amplified TCR beta CDR3 regions. The TCR CDR3 first-round RT-PCR relied on the HTBI primer set. MiXCR, applied by TCRdb to the multiplex PCR reads, yields one record per CDR3 protein. The data contain around 520,000 distinct CDR3 sequences, roughly 24% of them seen just once; the ten biggest clones take up 10% to 12%.

Sequencing was performed on blood. The chain uses TRBV20-1 and TRBJ2-1, with a possible D match to TRBD2 (6 bases). The receptor's source is a woman under 40 with Graves' ophthalmopathy. In DNA form, the CDR3 reads TGCAGTGCTCCTGTGGCAGGGAGGTTGAATGAGCAGTTCTTC. Translating gives CSAPVAGRLNEQFF.